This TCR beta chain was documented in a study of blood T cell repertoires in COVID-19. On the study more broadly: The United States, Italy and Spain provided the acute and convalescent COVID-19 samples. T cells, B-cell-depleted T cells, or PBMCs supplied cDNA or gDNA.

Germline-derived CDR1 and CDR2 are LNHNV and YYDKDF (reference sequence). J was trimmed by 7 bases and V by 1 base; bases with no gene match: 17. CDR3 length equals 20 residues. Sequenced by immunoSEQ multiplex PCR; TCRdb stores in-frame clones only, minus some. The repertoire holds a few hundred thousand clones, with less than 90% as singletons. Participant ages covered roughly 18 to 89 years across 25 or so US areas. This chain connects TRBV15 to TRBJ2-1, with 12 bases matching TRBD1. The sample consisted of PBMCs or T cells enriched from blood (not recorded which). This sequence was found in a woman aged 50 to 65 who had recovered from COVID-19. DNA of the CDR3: TGTGCCACCAGCAGAGTACCGGGACAGGGGGCTCTCCCTACCCGAAATGAGCAGTTCTTC. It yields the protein CATSRVPGQGALPTRNEQFF.